This T cell receptor (beta chain) originates from a study of blood T cell repertoires in COVID-19. Across the study: Acute-phase and convalescent COVID-19 samples originated in the United States, Italy and Spain. Sample material is recorded as cDNA or gDNA derived from T cells, B-cell-depleted T cells, or PBMCs.

This clone was seen only a few times. Source study methods: Amplification from reference gene primers served as the basis for estimated nucleated cell counts. Assay: immunoSEQ multiplex PCR; the TCRdb copy retains only in-frame clones and omits some. V, J and clone size were drawn from that table, and D and trimming were deduced from the DNA. Counted here are fewer than 90,000 clones, 84% occurring once; the ten biggest clones make up over 35%. The clonotype originates from a man between 65 and 80 years old with acute or convalescent COVID-19. Sequencing used peripheral blood.

The CDR3 sequence: CASSPRLYTEAFF. CDR3 in DNA: TGCGCCAGCAGCCCTCGTTTGTACACTGAAGCTTTCTTT. The genes are TRBV5-1 and TRBJ1-1; D not certain. This CDR3 has 13 residues. The V end was cut by 4 bases, the J end by 3 bases, with 10 bases between. Germline V gene lookup returns CDR1 SGHRS and CDR2 YFSETQ. The entire variable domain, with the rest obtained from reference TRBV5-1 and TRBJ1-1, is as follows: KAGVTQTPRYLIKTRGQQVTLSCSPISGHRSVSWYQQTPGQGLQFLFEYFSETQRNKGNFPGRFSGRQFSNSRSEMNVSTLELGDSALYLCASSPRLYTEAFFGQGTRLTVV.